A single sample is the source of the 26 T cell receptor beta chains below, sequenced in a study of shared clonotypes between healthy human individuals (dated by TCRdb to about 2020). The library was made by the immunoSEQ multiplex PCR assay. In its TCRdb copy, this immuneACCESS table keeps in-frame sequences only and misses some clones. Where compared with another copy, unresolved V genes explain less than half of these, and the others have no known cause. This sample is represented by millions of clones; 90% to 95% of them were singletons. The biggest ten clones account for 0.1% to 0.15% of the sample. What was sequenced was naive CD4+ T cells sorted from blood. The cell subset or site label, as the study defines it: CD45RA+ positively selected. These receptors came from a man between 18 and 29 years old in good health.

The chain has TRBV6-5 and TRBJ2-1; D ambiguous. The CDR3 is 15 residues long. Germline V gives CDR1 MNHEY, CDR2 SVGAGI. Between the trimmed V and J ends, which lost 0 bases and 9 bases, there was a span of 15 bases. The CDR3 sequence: CASSYSTTTSGEQFF. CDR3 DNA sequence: TGTGCCAGCAGTTACTCGACCACAACCTCGGGTGAGCAGTTCTTC.

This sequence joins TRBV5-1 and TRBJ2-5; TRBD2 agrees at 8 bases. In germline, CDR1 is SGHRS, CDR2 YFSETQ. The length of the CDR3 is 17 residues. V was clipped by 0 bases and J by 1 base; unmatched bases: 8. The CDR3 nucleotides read TGCGCCAGCAGCTTGGCTGCGGGGGGCCATTCCCAAGAGACCCAGTACTTC. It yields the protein CASSLAAGGHSQETQYF.

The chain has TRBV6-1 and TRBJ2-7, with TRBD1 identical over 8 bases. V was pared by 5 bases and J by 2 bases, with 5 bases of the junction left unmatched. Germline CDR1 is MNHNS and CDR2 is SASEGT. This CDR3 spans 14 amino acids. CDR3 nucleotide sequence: TGTGCCAGCAGTTCGGACAGGGACACCTACGAGCAGTACTTC. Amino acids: CASSSDRDTYEQYF.

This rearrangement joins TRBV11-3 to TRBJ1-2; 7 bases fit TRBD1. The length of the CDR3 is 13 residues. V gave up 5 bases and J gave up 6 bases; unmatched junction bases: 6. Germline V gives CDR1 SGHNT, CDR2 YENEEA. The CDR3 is CASSRDSAHGYTF. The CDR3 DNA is TGTGCCAGCAGCCGGGACAGCGCCCATGGCTACACCTTC.

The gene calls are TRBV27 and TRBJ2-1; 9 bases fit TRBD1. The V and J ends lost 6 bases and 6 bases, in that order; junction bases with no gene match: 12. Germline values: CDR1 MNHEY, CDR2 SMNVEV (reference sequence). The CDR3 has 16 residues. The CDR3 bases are TGTGCCAGCAGGGGACTTGGGACAGGGAGCGGCAATGAGCAGTTCTTC. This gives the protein CASRGLGTGSGNEQFF.

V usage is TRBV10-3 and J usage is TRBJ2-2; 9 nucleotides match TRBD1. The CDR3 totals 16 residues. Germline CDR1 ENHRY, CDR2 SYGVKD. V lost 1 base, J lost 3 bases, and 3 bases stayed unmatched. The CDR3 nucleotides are TGTGCCATCAGTGAGTTGACAGGGGGATACACCGGGGAGCTGTTTTTT. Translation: CAISELTGGYTGELFF.

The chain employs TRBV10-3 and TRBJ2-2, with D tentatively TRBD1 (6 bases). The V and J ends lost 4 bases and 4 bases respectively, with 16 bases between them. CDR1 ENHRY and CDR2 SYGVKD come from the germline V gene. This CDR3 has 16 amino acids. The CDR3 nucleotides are TGTGCCATCAGTGCCACTGAGGCAGGGGCCACCGGGGAGCTGTTTTTT. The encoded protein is CAISATEAGATGELFF.

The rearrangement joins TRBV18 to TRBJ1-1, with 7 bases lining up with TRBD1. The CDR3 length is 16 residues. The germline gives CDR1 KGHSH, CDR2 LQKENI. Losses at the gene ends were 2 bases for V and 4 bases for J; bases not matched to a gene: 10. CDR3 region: CASSPRGGAKGTEAFF. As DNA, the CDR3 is TGTGCCAGCTCACCAAGAGGGGGCGCAAAGGGCACTGAAGCTTTCTTT.

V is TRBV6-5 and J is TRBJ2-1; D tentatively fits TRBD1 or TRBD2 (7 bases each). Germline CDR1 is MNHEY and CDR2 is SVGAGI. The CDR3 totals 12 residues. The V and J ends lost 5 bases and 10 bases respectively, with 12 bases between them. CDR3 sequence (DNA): TGTGCCAGCAGTAGACAGGGAGGGGAGCAGTTCTTC. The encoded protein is CASSRQGGEQFF.

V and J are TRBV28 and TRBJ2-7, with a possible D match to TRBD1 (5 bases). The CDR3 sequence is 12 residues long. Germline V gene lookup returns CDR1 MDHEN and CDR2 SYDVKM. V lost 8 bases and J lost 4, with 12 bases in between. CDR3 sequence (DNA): TGTGCCAGCTCTCAGGGCCGATACGAGCAGTACTTC. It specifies CASSQGRYEQYF.

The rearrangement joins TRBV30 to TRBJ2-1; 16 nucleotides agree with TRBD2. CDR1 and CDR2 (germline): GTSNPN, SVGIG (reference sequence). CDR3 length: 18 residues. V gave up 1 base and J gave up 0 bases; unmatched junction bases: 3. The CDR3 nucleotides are TGTGCCTGGAGTGCAGGGACTAGCGGGGGGGCCTCCTACAATGAGCAGTTCTTC. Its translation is CAWSAGTSGGASYNEQFF.

CDR3 sequence: CASSYSPGGHTEAFF. CDR3 in DNA: TGTGCCAGCAGTTACTCCCCCGGGGGGCACACTGAAGCTTTCTTT. J is TRBJ1-1 and V is TRBV6-5; TRBD1 might be the D (6 bases). This CDR3 has 15 amino acids. From germline, CDR1 is MNHEY and CDR2 SVGAGI. V was cut by 0 bases and J by 3 bases, with 11 bases left in between.

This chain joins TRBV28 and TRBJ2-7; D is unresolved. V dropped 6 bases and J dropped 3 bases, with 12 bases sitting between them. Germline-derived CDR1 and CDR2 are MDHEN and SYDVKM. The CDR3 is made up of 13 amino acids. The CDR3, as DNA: TGTGCCAGCAGGGGCGGTCCGAACTACGAGCAGTACTTC. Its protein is CASRGGPNYEQYF.

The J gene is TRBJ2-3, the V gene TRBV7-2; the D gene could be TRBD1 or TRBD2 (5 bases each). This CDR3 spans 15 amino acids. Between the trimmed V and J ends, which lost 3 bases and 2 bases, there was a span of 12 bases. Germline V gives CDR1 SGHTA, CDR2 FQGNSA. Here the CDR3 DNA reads TGTGCCAGCAGCTTCGTATCCGGGGCCACAGATACGCAGTATTTT. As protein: CASSFVSGATDTQYF. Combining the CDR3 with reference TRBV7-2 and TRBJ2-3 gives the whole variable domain GAGVSQSPSNKVTEKGKDVELRCDPISGHTALYWYRQSLGQGLEFLIYFQGNSAPDKSGLPSDRFSAERTGGSVSTLTIQRTQQEDSAVYLCASSFVSGATDTQYFGPGTRLTVL.

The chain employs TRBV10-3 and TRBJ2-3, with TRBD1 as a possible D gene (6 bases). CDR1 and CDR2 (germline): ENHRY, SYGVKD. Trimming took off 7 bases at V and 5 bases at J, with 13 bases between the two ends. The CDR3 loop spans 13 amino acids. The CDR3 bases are TGTGCCATCACCAGGGCAGGGGAAGATACGCAGTATTTT. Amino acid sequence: CAITRAGEDTQYF.

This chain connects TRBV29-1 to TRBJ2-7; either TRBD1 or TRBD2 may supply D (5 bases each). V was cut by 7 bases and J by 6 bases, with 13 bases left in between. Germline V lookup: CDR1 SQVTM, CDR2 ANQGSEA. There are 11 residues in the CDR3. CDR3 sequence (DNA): TGCAGCGCCGGGGACCCGTCCGAGCAGTACTTC. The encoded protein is CSAGDPSEQYF.

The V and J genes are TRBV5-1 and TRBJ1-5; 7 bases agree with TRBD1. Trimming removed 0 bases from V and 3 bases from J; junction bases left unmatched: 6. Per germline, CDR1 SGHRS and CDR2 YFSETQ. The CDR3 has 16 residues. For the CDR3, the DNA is TGCGCCAGCAGCTTGGATCCGGGACAGTACAATCAGCCCCAGCATTTT. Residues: CASSLDPGQYNQPQHF. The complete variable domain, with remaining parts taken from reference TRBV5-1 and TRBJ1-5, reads KAGVTQTPRYLIKTRGQQVTLSCSPISGHRSVSWYQQTPGQGLQFLFEYFSETQRNKGNFPGRFSGRQFSNSRSEMNVSTLELGDSALYLCASSLDPGQYNQPQHFGDGTRLSIL.

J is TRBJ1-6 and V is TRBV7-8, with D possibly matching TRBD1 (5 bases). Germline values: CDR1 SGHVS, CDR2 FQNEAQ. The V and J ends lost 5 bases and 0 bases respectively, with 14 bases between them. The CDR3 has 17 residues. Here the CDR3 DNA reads TGTGCCAGCAGCCCCGACAGCTCGAGCTCCTATAATTCACCCCTCCACTTT. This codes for CASSPDSSSSYNSPLHF.

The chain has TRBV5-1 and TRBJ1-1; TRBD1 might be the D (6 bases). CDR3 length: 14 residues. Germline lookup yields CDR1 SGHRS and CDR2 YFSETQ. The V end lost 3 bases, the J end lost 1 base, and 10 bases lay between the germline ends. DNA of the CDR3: TGCGCCAGCAGCTCCGCGGACAGGAACACTGAAGCTTTCTTT. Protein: CASSSADRNTEAFF.

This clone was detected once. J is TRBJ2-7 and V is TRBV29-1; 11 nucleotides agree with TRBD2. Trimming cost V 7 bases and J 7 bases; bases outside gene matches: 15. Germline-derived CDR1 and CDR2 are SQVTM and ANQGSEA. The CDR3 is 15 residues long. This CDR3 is CSAGIGLAGGREQYF. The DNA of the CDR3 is TGCAGCGCCGGAATCGGCCTAGCGGGGGGAAGAGAGCAGTACTTC.

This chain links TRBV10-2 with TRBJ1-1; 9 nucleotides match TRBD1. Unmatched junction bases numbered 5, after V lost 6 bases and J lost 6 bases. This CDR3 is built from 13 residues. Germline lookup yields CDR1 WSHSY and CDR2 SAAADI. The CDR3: CASSDRGGAEAFF. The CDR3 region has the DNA TGCGCCAGCAGCGACAGGGGGGGAGCTGAAGCTTTCTTT.

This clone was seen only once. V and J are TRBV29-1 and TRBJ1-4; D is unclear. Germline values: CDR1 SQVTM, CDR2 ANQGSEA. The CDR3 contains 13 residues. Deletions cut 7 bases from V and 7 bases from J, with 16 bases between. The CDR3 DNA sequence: TGCAGCGCGAAGAAGGGTGAAAGTGAAAAACTGTTTTTT. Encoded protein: CSAKKGESEKLFF. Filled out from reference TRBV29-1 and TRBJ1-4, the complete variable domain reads SAVISQKPSRDICQRGTSLTIQCQVDSQVTMMFWYRQQPGQSLTLIATANQGSEATYESGFVIDKFPISRPNLTFSTLTVSNMSPEDSSIYLCSAKKGESEKLFFGSGTQLSVL.

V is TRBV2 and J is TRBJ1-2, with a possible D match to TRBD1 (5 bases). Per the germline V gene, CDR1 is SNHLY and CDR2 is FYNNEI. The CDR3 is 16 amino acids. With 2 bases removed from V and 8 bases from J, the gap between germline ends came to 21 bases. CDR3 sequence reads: CASSESRSPGLWGYTF. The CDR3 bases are TGTGCCAGCAGTGAATCACGGTCCCCGGGACTATGGGGCTACACCTTC.

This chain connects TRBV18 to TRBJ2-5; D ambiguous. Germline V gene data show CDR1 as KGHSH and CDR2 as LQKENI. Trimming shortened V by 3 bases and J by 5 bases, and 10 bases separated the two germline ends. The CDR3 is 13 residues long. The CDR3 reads CASSPRMDETQYF. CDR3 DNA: TGTGCCAGCTCACCGCGGATGGATGAGACCCAGTACTTC.

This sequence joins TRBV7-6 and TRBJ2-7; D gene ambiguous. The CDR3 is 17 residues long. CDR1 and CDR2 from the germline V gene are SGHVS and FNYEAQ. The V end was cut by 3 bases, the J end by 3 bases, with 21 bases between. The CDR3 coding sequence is TGTGCCAGCAGCTTCCTCCACCGGGCAGTCTACCGCTACGAGCAGTACTTC. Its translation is CASSFLHRAVYRYEQYF.

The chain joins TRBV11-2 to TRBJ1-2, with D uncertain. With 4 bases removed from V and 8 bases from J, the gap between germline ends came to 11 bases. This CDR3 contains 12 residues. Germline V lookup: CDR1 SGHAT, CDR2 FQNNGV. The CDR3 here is CASSSGGWGYTF. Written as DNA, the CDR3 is TGTGCCAGCAGCTCTGGCGGTTGGGGCTACACCTTC.